This TCR beta chain is from a study of cytomegalovirus exposure and HLA in healthy donors. 60 Vbeta and 13 Jbeta primers were used in PCR. Assay: immunoSEQ multiplex PCR; the TCRdb copy retains only in-frame clones and omits some. Here the sample spans more than 150,000 clones, 75% to 85% being singletons. This CDR3 is built from 15 residues. Germline-derived CDR1 and CDR2 are MNHNY and SVGAGI (reference sequence). V lost 7 bases to trimming and J lost 10 bases; unmatched junction nucleotides: 11. This receptor was identified in a woman in her twenties or thirties in good health and CMV-seropositive. The chain recombines TRBV6-6 with TRBJ2-1; TRBD2 aligns across 12 bases. The sample consisted of PBMCs. CDR3 bases: TGTGCCAGCAACAATCCTAGCGGGGGGGCCCGGGAGCAGTTCTTC. It translates to CASNNPSGGAREQFF.